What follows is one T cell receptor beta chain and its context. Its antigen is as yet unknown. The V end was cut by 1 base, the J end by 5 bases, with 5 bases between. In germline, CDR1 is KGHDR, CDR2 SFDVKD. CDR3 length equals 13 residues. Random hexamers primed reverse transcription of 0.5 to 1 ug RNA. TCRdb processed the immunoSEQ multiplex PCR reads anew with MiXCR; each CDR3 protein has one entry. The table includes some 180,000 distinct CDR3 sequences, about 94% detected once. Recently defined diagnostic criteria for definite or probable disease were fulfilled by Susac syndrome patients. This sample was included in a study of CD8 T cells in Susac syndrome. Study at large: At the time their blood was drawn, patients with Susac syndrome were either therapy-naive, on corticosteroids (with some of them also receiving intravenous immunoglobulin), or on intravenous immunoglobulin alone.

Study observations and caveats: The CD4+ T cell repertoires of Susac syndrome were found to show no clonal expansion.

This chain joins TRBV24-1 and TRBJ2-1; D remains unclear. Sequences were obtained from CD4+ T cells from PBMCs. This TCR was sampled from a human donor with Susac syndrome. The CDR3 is CATSDFGNNEQFF. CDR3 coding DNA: TGTGCCACCAGTGATTTCGGCAACAATGAGCAGTTCTTC.